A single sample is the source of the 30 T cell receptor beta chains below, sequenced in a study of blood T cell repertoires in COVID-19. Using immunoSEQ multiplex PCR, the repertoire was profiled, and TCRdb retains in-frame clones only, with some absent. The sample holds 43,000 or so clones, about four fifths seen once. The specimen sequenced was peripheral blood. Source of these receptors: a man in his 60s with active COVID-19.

The CDR3 reads CASSLGTGRMNTEAFF. For the CDR3, the DNA is TGTGCCAGCAGCTTAGGGACAGGGCGCATGAACACTGAAGCTTTCTTT. The J gene is TRBJ1-1, the V gene TRBV7-9, with TRBD1 matching 8 bases. J gave up 0 bases and V 1 base, and 4 bases lay outside the gene matches. Per germline, CDR1 SEHNR and CDR2 FQNEAQ (reference sequence). This CDR3 comprises 16 residues.

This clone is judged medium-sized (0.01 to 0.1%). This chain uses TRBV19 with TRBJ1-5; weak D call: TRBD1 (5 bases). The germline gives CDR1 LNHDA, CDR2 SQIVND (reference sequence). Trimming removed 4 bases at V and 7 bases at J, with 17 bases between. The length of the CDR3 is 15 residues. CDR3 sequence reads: CASSTDSGAWQPQHF. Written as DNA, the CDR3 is TGTGCCAGTAGTACCGACAGTGGAGCGTGGCAGCCCCAGCATTTT.

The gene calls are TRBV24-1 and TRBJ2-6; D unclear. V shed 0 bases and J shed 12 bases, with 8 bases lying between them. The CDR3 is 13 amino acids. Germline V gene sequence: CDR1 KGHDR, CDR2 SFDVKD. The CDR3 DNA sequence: TGTGCCACCAGTGATTTGGACTTGCCCGTCCTGACTTTC. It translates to CATSDLDLPVLTF.

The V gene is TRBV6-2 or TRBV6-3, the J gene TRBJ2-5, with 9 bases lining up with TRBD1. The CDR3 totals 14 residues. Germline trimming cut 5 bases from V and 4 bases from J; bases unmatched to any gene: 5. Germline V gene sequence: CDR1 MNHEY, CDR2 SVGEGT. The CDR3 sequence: CASSQGQGRETQYF. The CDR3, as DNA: TGTGCCAGCAGTCAGGGACAGGGAAGAGAGACCCAGTACTTC.

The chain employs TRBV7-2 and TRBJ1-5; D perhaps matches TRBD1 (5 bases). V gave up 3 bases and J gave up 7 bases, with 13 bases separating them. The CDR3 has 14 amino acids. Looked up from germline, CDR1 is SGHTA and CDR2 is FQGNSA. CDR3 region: CASSFLQGGQPQHF. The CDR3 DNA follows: TGTGCCAGCAGCTTTCTGCAGGGTGGCCAGCCCCAGCATTTT. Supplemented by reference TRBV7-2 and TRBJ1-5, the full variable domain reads GAGVSQSPSNKVTEKGKDVELRCDPISGHTALYWYRQSLGQGLEFLIYFQGNSAPDKSGLPSDRFSAERTGGSVSTLTIQRTQQEDSAVYLCASSFLQGGQPQHFGDGTRLSIL.

The DNA for the CDR3 is TGCGCCAGCAGTCAATACAAATCATCCTACGAGCAGTACTTC. Its translation is CASSQYKSSYEQYF. This sequence joins TRBV23-1 and TRBJ2-7, with no clear D. TRBV23-1 is labeled an ORF, and its function is uncertain. CDR3 length: 14 residues. V was clipped by 1 base and J by 1 base, with 8 bases between them.

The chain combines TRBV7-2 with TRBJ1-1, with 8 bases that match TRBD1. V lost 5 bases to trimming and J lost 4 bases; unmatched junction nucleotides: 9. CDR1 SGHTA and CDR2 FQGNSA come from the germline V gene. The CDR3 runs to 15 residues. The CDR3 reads CASSRSSQGATEAFF. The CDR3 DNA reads TGTGCCAGCAGCCGTAGTTCCCAGGGGGCCACTGAAGCTTTCTTT.

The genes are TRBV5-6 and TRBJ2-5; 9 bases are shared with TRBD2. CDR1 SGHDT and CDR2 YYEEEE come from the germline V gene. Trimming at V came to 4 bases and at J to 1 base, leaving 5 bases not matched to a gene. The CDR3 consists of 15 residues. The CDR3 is CASSPPSGTQETQYF. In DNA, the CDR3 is TGTGCCAGCAGCCCCCCTAGCGGGACCCAAGAGACCCAGTACTTC.

CDR3 bases: TGTGCCAGCAGTGAAAGGGTATCGGGGATAGAGACCCAGTACTTC. It translates to CASSERVSGIETQYF. The V call is TRBV6-1, the J call TRBJ2-5; maybe TRBD2 (5 bases). Per the germline V gene, CDR1 is MNHNS and CDR2 is SASEGT. Deletions cut 2 bases from V and 4 bases from J, with 14 bases between. CDR3 length: 15 residues.

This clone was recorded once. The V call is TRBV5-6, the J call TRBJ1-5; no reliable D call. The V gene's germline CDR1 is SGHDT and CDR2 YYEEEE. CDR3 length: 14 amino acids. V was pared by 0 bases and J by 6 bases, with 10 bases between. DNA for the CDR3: TGTGCCAGCAGCTTGGGGCAGGTAGGTCAGCCCCAGCATTTT. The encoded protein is CASSLGQVGQPQHF.

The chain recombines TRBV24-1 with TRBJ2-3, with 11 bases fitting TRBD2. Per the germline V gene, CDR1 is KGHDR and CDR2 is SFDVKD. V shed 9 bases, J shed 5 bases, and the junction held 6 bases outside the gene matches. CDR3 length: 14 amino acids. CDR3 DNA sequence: TGTGCCACCCGCGTAGCGGGGGGGGAAGATACGCAGTATTTT. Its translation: CATRVAGGEDTQYF.

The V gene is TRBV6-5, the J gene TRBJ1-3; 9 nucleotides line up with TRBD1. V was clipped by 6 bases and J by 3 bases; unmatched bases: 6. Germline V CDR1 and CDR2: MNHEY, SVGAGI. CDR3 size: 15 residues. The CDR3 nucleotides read TGTGCCAGCAGCCGCGGACAGGGGTTTGGAAACACCATATATTTT. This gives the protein CASSRGQGFGNTIYF.

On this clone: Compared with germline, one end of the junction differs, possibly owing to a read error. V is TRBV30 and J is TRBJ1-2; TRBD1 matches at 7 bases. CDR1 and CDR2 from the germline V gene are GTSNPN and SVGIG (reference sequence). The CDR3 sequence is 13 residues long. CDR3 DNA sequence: TGTGCCTGGAGTGTAGAAAGAAGGACAGGTTCTCTTTTC. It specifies CAWSVERRTGSLF.

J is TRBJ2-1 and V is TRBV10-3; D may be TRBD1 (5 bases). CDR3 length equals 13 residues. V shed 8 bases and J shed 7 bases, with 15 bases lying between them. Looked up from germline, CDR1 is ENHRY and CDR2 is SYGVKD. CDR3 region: CAILEGARNEQFF. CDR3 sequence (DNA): TGTGCCATCCTGGAAGGGGCGCGGAATGAGCAGTTCTTC.

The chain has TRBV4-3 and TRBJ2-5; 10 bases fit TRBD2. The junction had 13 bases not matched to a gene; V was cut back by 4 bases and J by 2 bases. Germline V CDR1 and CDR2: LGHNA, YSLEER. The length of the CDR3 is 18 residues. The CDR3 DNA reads TGCGCCAGCAGCCCAGGGGGAGGGTTAGCGGGGGGTCAAGAGACCCAGTACTTC. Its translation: CASSPGGGLAGGQETQYF.

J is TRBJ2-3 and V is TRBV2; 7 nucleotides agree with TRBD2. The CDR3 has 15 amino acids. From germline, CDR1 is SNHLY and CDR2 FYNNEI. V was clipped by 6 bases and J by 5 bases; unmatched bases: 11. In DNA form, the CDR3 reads TGTGCCAGCAGCCTAGAGCGGGATATGATAGATACGCAGTATTTT. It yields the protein CASSLERDMIDTQYF.

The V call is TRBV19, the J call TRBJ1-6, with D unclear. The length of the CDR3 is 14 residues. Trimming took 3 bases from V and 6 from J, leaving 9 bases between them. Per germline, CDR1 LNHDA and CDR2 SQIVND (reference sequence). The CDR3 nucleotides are TGTGCCAGTAGTATTCGGGGTTTTAATTCACCCCTCCACTTT. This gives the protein CASSIRGFNSPLHF.

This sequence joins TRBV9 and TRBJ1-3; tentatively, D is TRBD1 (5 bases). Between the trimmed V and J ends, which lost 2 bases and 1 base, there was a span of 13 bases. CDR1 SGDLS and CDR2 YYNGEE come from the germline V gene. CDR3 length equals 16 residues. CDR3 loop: CASSVGGSASGNTIYF. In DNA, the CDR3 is TGTGCCAGCAGCGTGGGGGGGTCAGCTTCTGGAAACACCATATATTTT.

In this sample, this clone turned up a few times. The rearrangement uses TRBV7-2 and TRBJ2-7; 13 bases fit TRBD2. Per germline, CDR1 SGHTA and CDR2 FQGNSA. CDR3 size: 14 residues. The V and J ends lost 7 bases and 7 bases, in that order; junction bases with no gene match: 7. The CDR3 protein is CASTPGLAGVEQYF. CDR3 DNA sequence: TGTGCCAGCACCCCCGGACTAGCGGGAGTTGAGCAGTACTTC.

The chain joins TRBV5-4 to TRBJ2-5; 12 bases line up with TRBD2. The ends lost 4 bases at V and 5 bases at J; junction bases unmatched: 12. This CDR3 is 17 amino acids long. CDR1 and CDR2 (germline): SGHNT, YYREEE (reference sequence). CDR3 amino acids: CASSRGLAGSAEETQYF. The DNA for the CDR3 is TGTGCCAGCAGCCGGGGACTAGCGGGTTCGGCGGAGGAGACCCAGTACTTC.

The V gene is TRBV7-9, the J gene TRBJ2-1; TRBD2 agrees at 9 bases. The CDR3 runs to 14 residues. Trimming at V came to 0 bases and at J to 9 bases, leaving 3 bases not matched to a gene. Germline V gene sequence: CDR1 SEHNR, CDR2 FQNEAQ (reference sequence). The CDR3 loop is CASSLAFSGGEQFF. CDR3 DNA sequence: TGTGCCAGCAGCTTAGCGTTTAGCGGGGGTGAGCAGTTCTTC.

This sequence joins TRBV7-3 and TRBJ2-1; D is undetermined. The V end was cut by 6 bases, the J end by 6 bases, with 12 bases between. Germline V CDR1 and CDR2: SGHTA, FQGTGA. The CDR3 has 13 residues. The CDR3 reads CASSPSRTNEQFF. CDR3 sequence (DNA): TGTGCCAGCAGTCCCTCTAGAACCAATGAGCAGTTCTTC.

The CDR3 nucleotides are TGTGCCAGCAGCTTAACGGCGGGAGGAGCCTACGAGCAGTACTTC. Protein sequence: CASSLTAGGAYEQYF. The chain has TRBV7-6 and TRBJ2-7; TRBD2 agrees at 8 bases. Germline V gives CDR1 SGHVS, CDR2 FNYEAQ. Trimming took 2 bases from V and 2 from J; bases not matched to a gene: 5. The CDR3 runs to 15 residues.

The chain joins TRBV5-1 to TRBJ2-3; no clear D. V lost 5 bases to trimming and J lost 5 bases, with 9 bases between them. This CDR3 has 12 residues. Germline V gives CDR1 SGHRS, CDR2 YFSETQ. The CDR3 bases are TGCGCCAGCAGTATAGCCCAAGATACGCAGTATTTT. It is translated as CASSIAQDTQYF. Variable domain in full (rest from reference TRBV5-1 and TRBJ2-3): KAGVTQTPRYLIKTRGQQVTLSCSPISGHRSVSWYQQTPGQGLQFLFEYFSETQRNKGNFPGRFSGRQFSNSRSEMNVSTLELGDSALYLCASSIAQDTQYFGPGTRLTVL.

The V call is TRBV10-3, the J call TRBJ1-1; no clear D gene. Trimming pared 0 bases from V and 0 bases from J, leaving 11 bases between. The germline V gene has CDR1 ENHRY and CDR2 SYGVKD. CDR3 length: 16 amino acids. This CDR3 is CAISESGASLNTEAFF. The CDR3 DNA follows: TGTGCCATCAGTGAGTCTGGAGCCAGTCTGAACACTGAAGCTTTCTTT.

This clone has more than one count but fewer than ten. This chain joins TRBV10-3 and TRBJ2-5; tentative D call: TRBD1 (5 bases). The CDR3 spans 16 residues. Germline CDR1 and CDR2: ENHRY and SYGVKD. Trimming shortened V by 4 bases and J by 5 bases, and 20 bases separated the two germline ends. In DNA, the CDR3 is TGTGCCATCAGTGTTGGGTTGGCAGGGCTGGTGGAGACCCAGTACTTC. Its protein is CAISVGLAGLVETQYF.

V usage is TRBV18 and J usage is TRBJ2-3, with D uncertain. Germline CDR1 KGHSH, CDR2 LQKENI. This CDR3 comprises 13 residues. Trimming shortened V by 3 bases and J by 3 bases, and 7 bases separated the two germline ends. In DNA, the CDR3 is TGTGCCAGCTCACCGCGCCGGACAGATACGCAGTATTTT. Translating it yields CASSPRRTDTQYF.

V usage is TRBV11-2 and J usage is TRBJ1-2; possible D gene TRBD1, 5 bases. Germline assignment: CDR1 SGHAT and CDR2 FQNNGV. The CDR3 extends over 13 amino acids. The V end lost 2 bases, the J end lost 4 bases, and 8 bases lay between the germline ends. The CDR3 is CASSLRGSYGYTF. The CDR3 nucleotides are TGTGCCAGCAGCTTAAGGGGCTCCTATGGCTACACCTTC.

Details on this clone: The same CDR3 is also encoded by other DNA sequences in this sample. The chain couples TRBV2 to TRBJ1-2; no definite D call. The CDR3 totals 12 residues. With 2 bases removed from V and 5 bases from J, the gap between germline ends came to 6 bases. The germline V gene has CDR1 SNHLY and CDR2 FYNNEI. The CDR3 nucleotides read TGTGCCAGCAGTGAATCAGGATATGGCTACACCTTC. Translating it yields CASSESGYGYTF.

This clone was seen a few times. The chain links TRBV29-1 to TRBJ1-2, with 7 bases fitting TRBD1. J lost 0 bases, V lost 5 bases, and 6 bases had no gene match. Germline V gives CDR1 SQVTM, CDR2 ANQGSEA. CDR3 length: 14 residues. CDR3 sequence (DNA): TGCAGCGTTTACACAGGGGAGGCTAACTATGGCTACACCTTC. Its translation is CSVYTGEANYGYTF.